The 2 T cell receptor beta chains in this list originate from one sample, sequenced in a study of STAT5B mutations in CD4+ large granular lymphocyte leukemia. The table came from immunoSEQ multiplex PCR; TCRdb's copy has only in-frame clones and leaves some out. The table includes 48,000 or so clones, about three quarters detected once. Sequenced sample: CD4+ T cells from blood buffy coats. The receptors were gathered from a human donor in good health.

This clone was picked up a small number of times. V usage is TRBV18 and J usage is TRBJ2-7; D call uncertain. CDR1 is KGHSH and CDR2 is LQKENI in the germline V gene. V was cut by 5 bases and J by 5 bases, with 10 bases left in between. CDR3 length: 12 amino acids. CDR3 DNA sequence: TGTGCCAGCTCAACAAGCCTCAACGAGCAGTACTTC. Its protein product is CASSTSLNEQYF. Variable domain in full (rest from reference TRBV18 and TRBJ2-7): NAGVMQNPRHLVRRRGQEARLRCSPMKGHSHVYWYRQLPEEGLKFMVYLQKENIIDESGMPKERFSAEFPKEGPSILRIQQVVRGDSAAYFCASSTSLNEQYFGPGTRLTVT.

V gene TRBV30 combines with J gene TRBJ2-5; weak D call: TRBD2 (7 bases). The germline CDR1 and CDR2 sequences are GTSNPN and SVGIG (reference sequence). CDR3 length: 14 amino acids. The V end lost 2 bases, the J end lost 5 bases, and 15 bases lay between the germline ends. The DNA for the CDR3 is TGTGCCTGGAGTACATCGGGGGGCCGGGAGACCCAGTACTTC. Translation: CAWSTSGGRETQYF.